This TCR beta chain stems from a study of cytomegalovirus exposure and HLA in healthy donors. PCR employed 60 Vbeta and 13 Jbeta primers. TCRdb's copy holds only in-frame clones and misses some; the assay was immunoSEQ multiplex PCR. This table has about 140,000 clones, 70% to 85% appearing once. As for this clone: Its target is not known.

The CDR3 is 15 amino acids. Trimming removed 0 bases from V and 5 bases from J, with 11 bases in between. Looked up from germline, CDR1 is SGDLS and CDR2 is YYNGEE. Findings and caveats of the study: An analysis that came later showed most CMV-associated TCR beta chains appearing HLA-restricted.

The genes are TRBV9 and TRBJ2-2; D is perhaps TRBD2 (6 bases). This sequence was found in a male donor in good health and CMV-seronegative. The sequencing sample was made of PBMCs. CDR3 in amino acids: CASSVVGSGTGELFF. CDR3 sequence (DNA): TGTGCCAGCAGCGTAGTCGGGAGCGGTACCGGGGAGCTGTTTTTT.